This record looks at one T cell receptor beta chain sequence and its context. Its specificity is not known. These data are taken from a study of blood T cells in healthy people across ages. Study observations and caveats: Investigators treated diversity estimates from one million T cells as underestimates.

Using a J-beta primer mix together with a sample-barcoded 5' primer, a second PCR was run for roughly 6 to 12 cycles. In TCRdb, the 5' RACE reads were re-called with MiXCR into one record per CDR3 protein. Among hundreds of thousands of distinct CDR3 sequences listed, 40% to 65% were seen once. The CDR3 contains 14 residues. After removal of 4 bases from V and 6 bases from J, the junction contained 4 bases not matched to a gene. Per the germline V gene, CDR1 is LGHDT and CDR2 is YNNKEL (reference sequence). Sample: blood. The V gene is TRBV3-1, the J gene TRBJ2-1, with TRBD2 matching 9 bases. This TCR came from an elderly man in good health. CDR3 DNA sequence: TGTGCCAGCAGCCCACTAGCGGGTGGCAATGAGCAGTTCTTC. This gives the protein CASSPLAGGNEQFF.